Below are 26 T cell receptor beta chains sequenced from a single sample in a study of T-cell memory formation after mild COVID-19. TCRdb independently ran MiXCR on the 5' RACE reads; one entry per CDR3 protein. The table shows fewer than 650,000 distinct CDR3 sequences, with less than 25% occurring only once. Sequencing input: PBMCs or a T cell subset sorted from them (not recorded which). These receptors all stem from an adult woman who had mild COVID-19 (a few samples of this study predate the infection). Cell type and time point are not known.

This chain uses TRBV27 with TRBJ2-1; 12 bases fit TRBD1. V was clipped by 7 bases and J by 10 bases; unmatched bases: 8. The CDR3 consists of 14 residues. From germline, CDR1 is MNHEY and CDR2 SMNVEV (reference sequence). The CDR3 region is CASTKGTGGVEQFF. CDR3 DNA: TGTGCCAGCACCAAAGGGACAGGGGGCGTAGAGCAGTTCTTC.

The V call is TRBV3-1, the J call TRBJ1-1; D is ambiguous. CDR1 is LGHDT, CDR2 YNNKEL, per germline (reference sequence). This CDR3 region has 12 residues. V dropped 1 base and J dropped 8 bases, with 8 bases sitting between them. CDR3 residues: CASSQVGWEAFF. CDR3 in DNA: TGTGCCAGCAGCCAAGTCGGGTGGGAAGCTTTCTTT.

This clonotype occurred a few times. The chain couples TRBV7-9 to TRBJ2-3; possibly TRBD1 or TRBD2 for D (6 bases each). CDR3 length: 16 amino acids. V was pared by 2 bases and J by 5 bases, with 17 bases between. From germline, CDR1 is SEHNR and CDR2 FQNEAQ (reference sequence). In DNA form, the CDR3 reads TGTGCCAGCAGCTTATCGCTTGCACAGGGAGGAGATACGCAGTATTTT. Residues: CASSLSLAQGGDTQYF.

This clonotype was detected only a few times. This chain links TRBV20-1 with TRBJ2-1, with TRBD2 as a possible D gene (6 bases). This CDR3 region has 15 residues. The germline gives CDR1 DFQATT, CDR2 SNEGSKA (reference sequence). V was trimmed by 3 bases and J by 2 bases, leaving 14 bases between them. The CDR3 is CSASGLASTYNEQFF. The CDR3 DNA follows: TGCAGTGCTAGTGGGCTAGCGTCTACCTACAATGAGCAGTTCTTC.

There are a few counts of this clonotype. V gene TRBV5-1 combines with J gene TRBJ1-1; D uncertain. Between the trimmed V and J ends, which lost 1 base and 0 bases, there was a span of 13 bases. Germline V gene sequence: CDR1 SGHRS, CDR2 YFSETQ. This CDR3 is 16 amino acids long. DNA for the CDR3: TGCGCCAGCAGCTTGTCCCCAGTGGGCATGAACACTGAAGCTTTCTTT. The encoded protein is CASSLSPVGMNTEAFF.

CDR3 sequence: CASSRPAGSTGELFF. As DNA, the CDR3 is TGTGCCAGCAGCCGCCCAGCGGGGAGTACCGGGGAGCTGTTTTTT. This chain connects TRBV7-3 to TRBJ2-2; 7 bases map to TRBD2. The V gene's germline CDR1 is SGHTA and CDR2 FQGTGA. The J segment lost 5 bases and the V segment lost 5 bases, leaving 8 bases of the junction unmatched. The CDR3 contains 15 residues.

V usage is TRBV7-9 and J usage is TRBJ2-1; TRBD1 matches at 9 bases. CDR3 size: 16 residues. Germline CDR1 and CDR2: SEHNR and FQNEAQ (reference sequence). With 6 bases clipped from V and 4 bases from J, the junction kept 10 bases outside the gene matches. CDR3 amino acids: CASRPWGQGPYNEQFF. CDR3 nucleotides: TGTGCCAGCAGGCCCTGGGGACAGGGCCCATACAATGAGCAGTTCTTC.

The chain joins TRBV5-6 to TRBJ1-5; 9 nucleotides line up with TRBD1. This CDR3 is built from 16 residues. The V gene end was trimmed by 4 bases and the J gene end by 0 bases; junction bases not matched to a gene: 5. Germline V gene sequence: CDR1 SGHDT, CDR2 YYEEEE. CDR3 loop: CASSARTGDSNQPQHF. DNA for the CDR3: TGTGCCAGCAGCGCCCGGACAGGGGATAGCAATCAGCCCCAGCATTTT.

The chain uses TRBV4-1 and TRBJ2-2; no reliable D call. This CDR3 spans 15 amino acids. Germline CDR1 is MGHRA and CDR2 is YSYEKL. Trimming left V 1 base short and J 4 bases short, with 10 bases between. The CDR3 region is CASSQVQFFTGELFF. Written as DNA, the CDR3 is TGCGCCAGCAGCCAAGTACAATTCTTCACCGGGGAGCTGTTTTTT.

The CDR3: CASSPGGLYEQYF. The CDR3 nucleotides are TGTGCCAGCAGTCCCGGGGGGCTATACGAGCAGTACTTC. The chain uses TRBV12-3 or TRBV12-4 and TRBJ2-7; a weak D match, TRBD2 (7 bases). The CDR3 sequence is 13 residues long. V lost 5 bases and J lost 4, with 12 bases in between.

CDR3: CAWSLMRQGMAAFF. CDR3 sequence (DNA): TGTGCCTGGAGCCTTATGAGACAGGGTATGGCCGCTTTCTTT. The rearrangement uses TRBV30 and TRBJ1-1; 7 nucleotides agree with TRBD1. Germline lookup yields CDR1 GTSNPN and CDR2 SVGIG (reference sequence). V trimming: 3 bases; J trimming: 11 bases; junction bases outside the gene matches: 15. This CDR3 is 14 amino acids long.

The chain links TRBV27 to TRBJ2-7; D remains ambiguous. Per the germline V gene, CDR1 is MNHEY and CDR2 is SMNVEV (reference sequence). Trimming shortened V by 5 bases and J by 0 bases, and 11 bases separated the two germline ends. This CDR3 is built from 14 residues. The CDR3 DNA reads TGTGCCAGCAGTCCCCGGGCCCTCTCCTACGAGCAGTACTTC. This sequence encodes CASSPRALSYEQYF.

The genes are TRBV7-9 and TRBJ2-7; 9 bases line up with TRBD2. Germline CDR1 and CDR2: SEHNR and FQNEAQ (reference sequence). Trimming at V came to 5 bases and at J to 4 bases, leaving 12 bases not matched to a gene. CDR3 length equals 16 residues. CDR3 DNA sequence: TGTGCCAGCAGCGATCAGGATAGCGGGAGTAGATACGAGCAGTACTTC. Its translation is CASSDQDSGSRYEQYF.

There are a few counts of this clonotype. The chain couples TRBV6-2 or TRBV6-3 to TRBJ2-1; 11 nucleotides line up with TRBD2. Looked up from germline, CDR1 is MNHEY and CDR2 is SVGEGT. The CDR3 length is 14 residues. Trimming at V came to 6 bases and at J to 5 bases, leaving 3 bases not matched to a gene. CDR3 in amino acids: CASRTGLADNEQFF. CDR3 bases: TGTGCCAGCAGAACGGGACTAGCGGACAATGAGCAGTTCTTC.

This chain uses TRBV6-5 with TRBJ1-1; TRBD1 might be the D (6 bases). The CDR3 has 14 amino acids. From germline, CDR1 is MNHEY and CDR2 SVGAGI. V was clipped by 7 bases and J by 3 bases, with 15 bases between them. Here the CDR3 reads CASTPGVFDTEAFF. In DNA, the CDR3 is TGTGCCAGCACCCCAGGGGTCTTTGACACTGAAGCTTTCTTT.

In this sample, this clonotype turned up a few times. The chain links TRBV24-1 to TRBJ1-2; 12 positions agree with TRBD1. V gave up 12 bases and J gave up 7 bases; unmatched junction bases: 17. The CDR3 consists of 16 residues. Per the germline V gene, CDR1 is KGHDR and CDR2 is SFDVKD. CDR3 nucleotide sequence: TGTGCCGTCGGGAGCGGGACAGGGGGCCTCGTGGGTGGCTACACCTTC. It encodes CAVGSGTGGLVGGYTF.

The rearrangement uses TRBV7-2 and TRBJ2-7; 9 bases align to TRBD1. The V gene's germline CDR1 is SGHTA and CDR2 FQGNSA. The ends lost 5 bases at V and 4 bases at J; junction bases unmatched: 9. The CDR3 has 15 residues. Here the CDR3 reads CASSTMTGGSYEQYF. The CDR3 region has the DNA TGTGCCAGCAGCACCATGACAGGGGGTAGTTACGAGCAGTACTTC.

This clonotype showed up just a few times. The chain carries TRBV6-1 and TRBJ2-7; 13 bases fit TRBD2. CDR3 size: 18 residues. CDR1 and CDR2 from the germline V gene are MNHNS and SASEGT. V was pared by 5 bases and J by 6 bases, with 16 bases of the junction left unmatched. CDR3 protein: CASSHQVLAGGPSTEQYF. The CDR3 nucleotides are TGTGCCAGCAGTCACCAGGTACTAGCGGGAGGGCCCTCGACCGAGCAGTACTTC.

The rearrangement links TRBV12-3 or TRBV12-4 to TRBJ2-1; weak D call: TRBD2 (6 bases). V lost 4 bases, J lost 2 bases, and 18 bases lay in between. This CDR3 region has 17 residues. The CDR3 bases are TGTGCCAGCAGTTCTTTCCTAGCGACGGCAACCTACAATGAGCAGTTCTTC. It yields the protein CASSSFLATATYNEQFF.

The V and J genes are TRBV12-3 or TRBV12-4 and TRBJ2-3; either TRBD1 or TRBD2 may supply D (5 bases each). V gave up 4 bases and J gave up 4 bases, with 12 bases separating them. This CDR3 region has 14 residues. The CDR3 reads CASSWGSRADTQYF. As DNA, the CDR3 is TGTGCCAGCAGTTGGGGGTCGAGGGCAGATACGCAGTATTTT.

The rearrangement links TRBV21-1 to TRBJ2-7. TRBV21-1 constitutes a pseudogene. The CDR3 loop spans 15 amino acids. Here the CDR3 reads CASSKSGRISYEQYF. DNA for the CDR3: TGTGCCAGCAGCAAATCTGGACGGATCTCCTACGAGCAGTACTTC.

V gene TRBV9 combines with J gene TRBJ2-5; 8 bases are a match to TRBD2. CDR1 is SGDLS and CDR2 is YYNGEE in the germline V gene. Trimming at V came to 3 bases and at J to 3 bases, leaving 10 bases not matched to a gene. The CDR3 consists of 16 residues. The CDR3 loop reads CASSGTLLAGKETQYF. CDR3 nucleotide sequence: TGTGCCAGCAGCGGTACCCTGCTAGCGGGTAAAGAGACCCAGTACTTC.

V is TRBV5-6 and J is TRBJ2-1; TRBD2 aligns across 10 bases. This CDR3 has 16 amino acids. CDR1 is SGHDT, CDR2 YYEEEE, per germline. J lost 2 bases, V lost 0 bases, and 2 bases had no gene match. The DNA of the CDR3 is TGTGCCAGCAGCTTGGCTAGCGGGGGTACCTACAATGAGCAGTTCTTC. Amino acids: CASSLASGGTYNEQFF.

This clonotype was seen a handful of times. V usage is TRBV20-1 and J usage is TRBJ2-3, with D maybe TRBD2 (6 bases). The CDR3 sequence is 13 residues long. CDR1 and CDR2 (germline): DFQATT, SNEGSKA (reference sequence). Trimming pared 3 bases from V and 1 base from J, leaving 8 bases between. The CDR3 is CSARWEGTDTQYF. The CDR3 DNA reads as TGCAGTGCTAGGTGGGAGGGCACAGATACGCAGTATTTT.

This clonotype occurred many times. The chain links TRBV5-6 to TRBJ2-7; the D is unclear. Germline V gene data show CDR1 as SGHDT and CDR2 as YYEEEE. V lost 4 bases and J 2 bases, leaving 4 bases between the germline ends. The CDR3 runs to 11 residues. As DNA, the CDR3 is TGTGCCAGCAGCCATACCTACGAGCAGTACTTC. It encodes CASSHTYEQYF.

The rearrangement uses TRBV18 and TRBJ2-7; D is ambiguous. V dropped 2 bases and J dropped 6 bases, with 14 bases sitting between them. CDR3 length: 14 amino acids. CDR1 KGHSH and CDR2 LQKENI come from the germline V gene. Here the CDR3 DNA reads TGTGCCAGCTCACCAGAGACAATAGGTACCGAGCAGTACTTC. It specifies CASSPETIGTEQYF. Supplemented by reference TRBV18 and TRBJ2-7, the full variable domain reads NAGVMQNPRHLVRRRGQEARLRCSPMKGHSHVYWYRQLPEEGLKFMVYLQKENIIDESGMPKERFSAEFPKEGPSILRIQQVVRGDSAAYFCASSPETIGTEQYFGPGTRLTVT.